One and the same sample provided the 6 T cell receptor beta chains below, sequenced in a study of blood T cell repertoires in COVID-19. Clones were read by immunoSEQ multiplex PCR, and TCRdb kept only the in-frame ones, dropping some. The table lists approximately 46,000 clones, about 91% of them singletons. The sequenced sample consisted of peripheral blood. The receptors come from a human donor in a cohort sampled during active COVID-19.

This rearrangement joins TRBV6-5 to TRBJ1-2, with 8 bases lining up with TRBD1. Germline V CDR1 and CDR2: MNHEY, SVGAGI. The length of the CDR3 is 13 residues. Losses at the gene ends were 8 bases for V and 4 bases for J; bases not matched to a gene: 6. CDR3 amino acids: CASGDRGIYGYTF. The CDR3 DNA reads as TGTGCCAGCGGCGACAGGGGTATCTATGGCTACACCTTC.

The chain is built from TRBV5-6 and TRBJ1-5; D might be TRBD1 (6 bases). The V end lost 4 bases, the J end lost 1 base, and 18 bases lay between the germline ends. Germline assignment: CDR1 SGHDT and CDR2 YYEEEE. The CDR3 totals 17 residues. The CDR3 region is CASSPSTGLVSNQPQHF. CDR3 coding DNA: TGTGCCAGCAGCCCCTCAACAGGGTTGGTGAGCAATCAGCCCCAGCATTTT.

The chain employs TRBV29-1 and TRBJ2-5; 14 positions match TRBD2. This CDR3 has 15 residues. Trimming at V came to 6 bases and at J to 4 bases, leaving 7 bases not matched to a gene. Germline-derived CDR1 and CDR2 are SQVTM and ANQGSEA. CDR3 sequence: CSVATSGGAGETQYF. CDR3 in DNA: TGCAGCGTGGCGACTAGCGGGGGGGCAGGAGAGACCCAGTACTTC.

The genes are TRBV28 and TRBJ1-1; D not resolved. The CDR3 consists of 14 residues. Trimming stripped 3 bases from V and 0 bases from J, with 8 bases between. Germline V gene lookup returns CDR1 MDHEN and CDR2 SYDVKM. The CDR3: CASSFSGMNTEAFF. The CDR3 region has the DNA TGTGCCAGCAGTTTTAGCGGAATGAACACTGAAGCTTTCTTT.

The chain joins TRBV18 to TRBJ1-4, with 7 bases aligning to TRBD1. The CDR3 contains 15 residues. Germline CDR1 and CDR2: KGHSH and LQKENI. V was pared by 3 bases and J by 0 bases, with 1 base of the junction left unmatched. CDR3 nucleotide sequence: TGTGCCAGCTCACCCGGGACAGCAACTAATGAAAAACTGTTTTTT. This translates into CASSPGTATNEKLFF.

V and J are TRBV28 and TRBJ1-2; D gene uncertain. V gave up 2 bases and J gave up 4 bases, with 8 bases separating them. Germline V gene sequence: CDR1 MDHEN, CDR2 SYDVKM. The CDR3 sequence is 13 residues long. The CDR3 loop reads CASSLAVLYGYTF. The DNA of the CDR3 is TGTGCCAGCAGTTTAGCGGTTCTCTATGGCTACACCTTC.